In this sample, the clone carrying this TCR beta chain turned up once. Time point meaning: newly diagnosed GD, antithyroid drugs for less than 3 months. The TCR library used RNA extracted from PBMCs. Graves' disease diagnosis followed American Thyroid Association guidelines. The sample comes from a study of regulatory T cells in long-lasting Graves disease. Researchers made TCR beta libraries by using iRepertoire HTBI primers and running Arm-PCR on CDR3 regions. In TCRdb, the multiplex PCR reads were re-called with MiXCR into one record per CDR3 protein. The data show 200,000 to 250,000 distinct CDR3 sequences, around 20% seen once. Germline V gene lookup returns CDR1 SGHTA and CDR2 FQGNSA. CDR3 length equals 14 residues. Trimming cost V 1 base and J 0 bases, with 5 bases left between them.

The receptor's source is a female donor with Graves disease. The V and J genes are TRBV7-2 and TRBJ2-3; D not certain. Sequencing used peripheral blood mononuclear cells (PBMCs), obtained at new diagnosis, from a patient treated with antithyroid drugs. The CDR3 DNA follows: TGTGCCAGCAGCTTAGTGGCGAGCACAGATACGCAGTATTTT. This codes for CASSLVASTDTQYF.